The 21 T cell receptor beta chains reported below all come from one sample, sequenced in a study of blood T cell repertoires in COVID-19. The method was immunoSEQ multiplex PCR; TCRdb's version includes in-frame clones alone and lacks a portion of them. Here the sample spans tens of thousands of clones, roughly 78% being singletons. Material: peripheral blood. The receptors were gathered from a human donor in a cohort sampled during active COVID-19.

This chain connects TRBV4-1 to TRBJ2-1; the match to TRBD2 covers 13 bases. This CDR3 has 17 residues. Per the germline V gene, CDR1 is MGHRA and CDR2 is YSYEKL. J was trimmed by 2 bases and V by 1 base; bases with no gene match: 2. The CDR3 is CASSQAGLAGPYNEQFF. DNA for the CDR3: TGCGCCAGCAGCCAAGCGGGACTAGCGGGACCCTACAATGAGCAGTTCTTC.

The V gene is TRBV5-8, the J gene TRBJ1-4; the D is unclear. The CDR3 runs to 13 residues. Germline CDR1 reads SGHTS; CDR2 reads YDEGEE. The ends were cut back, 1 base at V and 13 bases at J, with 14 bases in the middle. The CDR3 sequence: CASSLQVSRGLFF. The CDR3 DNA reads TGTGCCAGCAGCTTGCAGGTTTCGCGGGGACTGTTTTTT.

The gene calls are TRBV5-1 and TRBJ1-5; D call uncertain. CDR1 is SGHRS, CDR2 YFSETQ, per germline. The CDR3 runs to 13 residues. V lost 0 bases and J lost 5, with 6 bases in between. CDR3 sequence reads: CASSLGADQPQHF. The CDR3 nucleotides are TGCGCCAGCAGCTTGGGGGCTGATCAGCCCCAGCATTTT.

The CDR3 nucleotides are TGCGCCAGCAGTCATGGCCTTAAAGCGGGCGCCTACGAGCAGTACTTC. Translating it yields CASSHGLKAGAYEQYF. The chain combines TRBV4-1 with TRBJ2-7; TRBD2 might be the D (6 bases). V lost 6 bases, J lost 2 bases, and 20 bases lay in between. The CDR3 has 16 amino acids. Germline-derived CDR1 and CDR2 are MGHRA and YSYEKL.

The rearrangement links TRBV4-3 to TRBJ1-4; TRBD1 matches at 7 bases. In germline, CDR1 is LGHNA, CDR2 YSLEER. With V trimmed by 1 base and J by 0 bases, 2 bases remained unmatched. This CDR3 spans 16 amino acids. The CDR3 nucleotides read TGCGCCAGCAGCCAAGGCAGGGGGGCAACTAATGAAAAACTGTTTTTT. Amino acid sequence: CASSQGRGATNEKLFF.

In this sample, this clone turned up a few times. The rearrangement links TRBV12-2 to TRBJ2-1; TRBD1 is taken as the D call from the table, unchecked against the DNA. TRBV12-2 is labeled a pseudogene. The CDR3 spans 16 residues. CDR3 nucleotide sequence: TGTGCAAGTCGCTTAGCGGATGACAGGGGAGTTCATGAGCAGTTCTTC. As protein: CASRLADDRGVHEQFF.

The V gene is TRBV7-2, the J gene TRBJ2-3; TRBD2 matches at 7 bases. CDR3 length: 18 residues. The V segment lost 4 bases and the J segment 1 base; nucleotides outside the gene matches: 14. Germline V gene sequence: CDR1 SGHTA, CDR2 FQGNSA. Here the CDR3 reads CASSSTAEGRGGTDTQYF. CDR3 nucleotides: TGTGCCAGCAGCTCGACGGCCGAGGGGAGGGGAGGCACAGATACGCAGTATTTT.

This chain joins TRBV5-5 and TRBJ1-5; D remains ambiguous. The ends were cut back, 0 bases at V and 9 bases at J, with 13 bases in the middle. CDR1 is SGHKS and CDR2 is YYEKEE in the germline V gene (reference sequence). CDR3 length: 14 amino acids. The CDR3 DNA follows: TGTGCCAGCAGCTTGGTACGTGGCGGAAGGCCCCAGCATTTT. As protein: CASSLVRGGRPQHF.

The CDR3 DNA sequence: TGTGCCACCAAGCGGAGCGCGCGAGCGGGAGATACGCAGTATTTT. Translation gives CATKRSARAGDTQYF. This chain uses TRBV11-3 with TRBJ2-3; D may be TRBD2 (6 bases). The CDR3 spans 15 residues. Germline V lookup: CDR1 SGHNT, CDR2 YENEEA. The germline V and J ends were trimmed by 10 bases and 5 bases, with 22 bases remaining between them.

A single count supports this clone. The gene calls are TRBV6-1 and TRBJ2-7; no clear D. The CDR3 is 15 residues long. The germline V gene encodes CDR1 MNHNS and CDR2 SASEGT. Trimming removed 1 base at V and 2 bases at J, with 12 bases between. DNA for the CDR3: TGTGCCAGCAGTGAAGGGTTGGGTAGCACCTACGAGCAGTACTTC. This translates into CASSEGLGSTYEQYF.

The chain carries TRBV19 and TRBJ2-4; 14 bases align to TRBD2. V shed 4 bases, J shed 3 bases, and the junction held 8 bases outside the gene matches. The CDR3 sequence is 18 residues long. CDR1 is LNHDA, CDR2 SQIVND, per germline (reference sequence). The CDR3 protein is CASSTGTSGRWVKNIQYF. For the CDR3, the DNA is TGTGCCAGTAGTACCGGGACTAGCGGGAGATGGGTCAAAAACATTCAGTACTTC.

This rearrangement joins TRBV3-1 (or the pseudogene TRBV3-2) to TRBJ2-7, with 9 bases matching TRBD2. CDR3 length equals 14 residues. In germline, CDR1 is LGHDT, CDR2 YNNKEL (reference sequence). V lost 4 bases to trimming and J lost 6 bases; unmatched junction nucleotides: 7. The CDR3 is CASSLAAGGREQYF. The CDR3 nucleotides read TGTGCCAGCAGCCTGGCGGCGGGAGGGCGCGAGCAGTACTTC.

The CDR3 DNA is TGTGCCTGGAGTCTAGGTATTAACTATGGCTACACCTTC. This codes for CAWSLGINYGYTF. The rearrangement uses TRBV30 and TRBJ1-2; the D is unclear. Germline V gives CDR1 GTSNPN, CDR2 SVGIG (reference sequence). CDR3 size: 13 residues. Trimming removed 2 bases from V and 1 base from J, with 8 bases in between. The variable domain in full, with the rest retrieved from reference TRBV30 and TRBJ1-2, is SQTIHQWPATLVQPVGSPLSLECTVEGTSNPNLYWYRQAAGRGLQLLFYSVGIGQISSEVPQNLSASRPQDRQFILSSKKLLLSDSGFYLCAWSLGINYGYTFGSGTRLTVV.

The chain carries TRBV6-5 and TRBJ2-7; 12 nucleotides align to TRBD2. The CDR3 consists of 15 residues. V gave up 2 bases and J gave up 7 bases; unmatched junction bases: 6. The germline gives CDR1 MNHEY, CDR2 SVGAGI. In DNA form, the CDR3 reads TGTGCCAGCAGTTACAAAACTAGCGGGAGGTTAGAGCAGTACTTC. Translated, it gives CASSYKTSGRLEQYF.

The V gene is TRBV4-3, the J gene TRBJ1-1; D is unclear. V lost 0 bases and J 2 bases, leaving 10 bases between the germline ends. CDR3 length: 15 residues. CDR1 and CDR2 (germline): LGHNA, YSLEER. The CDR3 here is CASSQDAGYNTEAFF. CDR3 bases: TGCGCCAGCAGCCAAGATGCGGGTTATAACACTGAAGCTTTCTTT.

This clone was seen a few times. The V call is TRBV23-1, the J call TRBJ1-6; 8 bases line up with TRBD1. TRBV23-1 is an ORF, with its function uncertain. The J segment lost 0 bases and the V segment lost 8 bases, leaving 12 bases of the junction unmatched. The CDR3 has 18 amino acids. In DNA, the CDR3 is TGCGCCAGCGGATCGACAGGGGATGACAACTCCTATAATTCACCCCTCCACTTT. Translated: CASGSTGDDNSYNSPLHF.

Here the CDR3 DNA reads TGTGCCAGCAGCTTGGGACAGGGGGCGGGGAATGAGCAGTTCTTC. Its translation: CASSLGQGAGNEQFF. This rearrangement joins TRBV5-4 to TRBJ2-1; 10 bases match TRBD1. Germline loops: CDR1 SGHNT, CDR2 YYREEE (reference sequence). After removal of 0 bases from V and 7 bases from J, the junction contained 4 bases not matched to a gene. The CDR3 has 15 amino acids.

This chain uses TRBV18 with TRBJ2-5; 7 bases match TRBD2. CDR1 KGHSH and CDR2 LQKENI come from the germline V gene. The CDR3 length is 16 residues. Trimming at V came to 0 bases and at J to 4 bases, leaving 8 bases not matched to a gene. The chain's CDR3 is CASSPPILAARETQYF. CDR3 DNA: TGTGCCAGCTCACCACCGATCCTAGCGGCGCGAGAGACCCAGTACTTC.

This chain joins TRBV6-5 and TRBJ2-1, with 9 bases fitting TRBD2. V was pared by 0 bases and J by 12 bases, with 12 bases of the junction left unmatched. Germline V CDR1 and CDR2: MNHEY, SVGAGI. This CDR3 comprises 16 residues. For the CDR3, the DNA is TGTGCCAGCAGTTACTCCGCCGGGACTAGCTCCCGGGCGCAGTTCTTC. It encodes CASSYSAGTSSRAQFF.

The chain is built from TRBV14 and TRBJ1-5; weak D call: TRBD1 (5 bases). Germline assignment: CDR1 SGHDN and CDR2 FVKESK. This CDR3 is built from 15 residues. The germline V and J ends were trimmed by 11 bases and 5 bases, with 22 bases remaining between them. In nucleotides, the CDR3 is TGTGCCCTACAAGTGGCCGACAGAGAGGATCAGCCCCAGCATTTT. Protein: CALQVADREDQPQHF. Complete variable domain (other parts from reference TRBV14 and TRBJ1-5): EAGVTQFPSHSVIEKGQTVTLRCDPISGHDNLYWYRRVMGKEIKFLLHFVKESKQDESGMPNNRFLAERTGGTYSTLKVQPAELEDSGVYFCALQVADREDQPQHFGDGTRLSIL.

This clone was observed a single time. This chain joins TRBV21-1 and TRBJ2-2; the table's D call of TRBD1 was not tested on the DNA. TRBV21-1 is reported as a pseudogene. The length of the CDR3 is 15 residues. The CDR3 nucleotides are TGTGCCAGCAGCAAACACAGGGTTAAAACCGGGGAGCTGTTTTTT. Translating gives CASSKHRVKTGELFF.